This T cell receptor (beta chain) was identified in a study of blood T cell repertoires in COVID-19. At the level of the study: Whether acute or convalescent, the COVID-19 samples came from the United States, Italy and Spain. Nucleic acid was either cDNA or gDNA, and it came from T cells, B-cell-depleted T cells, or PBMCs.

The CDR3 has 13 amino acids. With 5 bases removed from V and 5 bases from J, the gap between germline ends came to 12 bases. Per the original methods: Estimates of nucleated cell counts were drawn from the amplification of reference gene primers. Using immunoSEQ multiplex PCR, the repertoire was profiled, and TCRdb retains in-frame clones only, with some absent. V and J calls and clone size come straight from that table; D and trimming were deduced from the DNA. The sample lists approximately 50,000 clones, roughly nine tenths occurring once. Sequences were obtained from peripheral blood. The TCR sequence derives from a human donor in a cohort sampled during active COVID-19. This sequence joins TRBV12-3 or TRBV12-4 and TRBJ1-2; D not resolved. For the CDR3, the DNA is TGTGCCAGCAGTAGCCAGGTGTTTTATGGCTACACCTTC. This gives the protein CASSSQVFYGYTF.